Shown below are 12 T cell receptor beta chains from a single sample sequenced in a study of T cell responses to AZD1222 COVID-19 vaccine. Method: immunoSEQ multiplex PCR; TCRdb's copy keeps in-frame clones and lacks some. The repertoire consists of about 60,000 clones, with 65% to 90% occurring once and the leading ten covering 20%. The sequencing used peripheral blood, collected on day 0 of AZD1222 vaccination. These TCRs come from an adult in good health.

The rearrangement uses TRBV4-1 and TRBJ1-2; no reliable D call. CDR3 length: 15 amino acids. The ends were cut back, 4 bases at V and 4 bases at J, with 16 bases in the middle. Germline V gives CDR1 MGHRA, CDR2 YSYEKL. The CDR3 protein is CASSPNPTGFYGYTF. The CDR3 nucleotides read TGCGCCAGCAGCCCCAACCCAACGGGGTTCTATGGCTACACCTTC.

The V gene is TRBV6-2 or TRBV6-3, the J gene TRBJ1-2, with TRBD1 identical over 8 bases. V lost 2 bases, J lost 4 bases, and 6 bases stayed unmatched. The CDR3 runs 15 residues. From germline, CDR1 is MNHEY and CDR2 SVGEGT. As DNA, the CDR3 is TGTGCCAGCAGTTACGTGGCAGGGGGCGTCTATGGCTACACCTTC. Protein sequence: CASSYVAGGVYGYTF.

The V and J genes are TRBV14 and TRBJ2-3; tentatively, D is TRBD2 (6 bases). The V end lost 0 bases, the J end lost 1 base, and 11 bases lay between the germline ends. Germline values: CDR1 SGHDN, CDR2 FVKESK. The CDR3 is 16 amino acids. CDR3 loop: CASSQESGGGTDTQYF. As DNA, the CDR3 is TGTGCCAGCAGCCAAGAATCCGGCGGGGGCACAGATACGCAGTATTTT.

V is TRBV27 and J is TRBJ2-2, with TRBD2 matching 8 bases. CDR1 and CDR2 (germline): MNHEY, SMNVEV (reference sequence). This CDR3 contains 15 residues. The trim removed 3 bases at V and 7 bases at J, leaving 7 bases unmatched. CDR3 sequence (DNA): TGTGCCAGCAGTTTTACGGGAGGGCCGGTCGGGGAGCTGTTTTTT. This sequence encodes CASSFTGGPVGELFF.

This chain joins TRBV19 and TRBJ1-1; D uncertain. Germline V gene lookup returns CDR1 LNHDA and CDR2 SQIVND (reference sequence). Trimming left V 3 bases short and J 9 bases short, with 14 bases between. The CDR3 runs to 13 residues. The CDR3 DNA reads TGTGCCAGTAGTATGATTAGCCGTACGAAAGCTTTCTTT. Its translation: CASSMISRTKAFF. The whole variable domain, remainder taken from reference TRBV19 and TRBJ1-1, is DGGITQSPKYLFRKEGQNVTLSCEQNLNHDAMYWYRQDPGQGLRLIYYSQIVNDFQKGDIAEGYSVSREKKESFPLTVTSAQKNPTAFYLCASSMISRTKAFFGQGTRLTVV.

The chain joins TRBV5-6 to TRBJ1-1, with D possibly being TRBD1 (6 bases). Germline V lookup: CDR1 SGHDT, CDR2 YYEEEE. The ends were cut back, 1 base at V and 3 bases at J, with 10 bases in the middle. CDR3 length equals 14 residues. The CDR3 loop reads CASSLNRAYTEAFF. Here the CDR3 DNA reads TGTGCCAGCAGCTTGAACAGGGCGTACACTGAAGCTTTCTTT.

This clone came up once. V is TRBV4-3 and J is TRBJ2-2; D unclear. The CDR3 extends over 15 amino acids. The V gene lost 3 bases and the J gene lost 4 bases, with 12 bases spanning the gap. Germline values: CDR1 LGHNA, CDR2 YSLEER. The CDR3 nucleotides read TGCGCCAGCAGCCACACGACCAGGCCCACCGGGGAGCTGTTTTTT. Translating it yields CASSHTTRPTGELFF.

The chain has TRBV28 and TRBJ2-1; TRBD2 matches at 8 bases. Germline-derived CDR1 and CDR2 are MDHEN and SYDVKM. The junction had 6 bases not matched to a gene; V was cut back by 4 bases and J by 4 bases. This CDR3 is 15 amino acids long. The CDR3 is CASSWTSRKYNEQFF. DNA for the CDR3: TGTGCCAGCAGTTGGACTAGCCGAAAATACAATGAGCAGTTCTTC.

The chain links TRBV11-2 to TRBJ2-3; the D gene is possibly TRBD2 (5 bases). Trimming took 3 bases from V and 0 from J, leaving 10 bases between them. Germline V gives CDR1 SGHAT, CDR2 FQNNGV. The CDR3 has 15 amino acids. The CDR3 is CASSFGAASTDTQYF. The CDR3 nucleotides read TGTGCCAGCAGCTTTGGAGCGGCTAGCACAGATACGCAGTATTTT.

The gene calls are TRBV6-6 and TRBJ2-4, with 8 positions matching TRBD2. Germline V gene sequence: CDR1 MNHNY, CDR2 SVGAGI (reference sequence). CDR3 size: 16 residues. Germline trimming cut 2 bases from V and 1 base from J; bases unmatched to any gene: 4. CDR3 DNA sequence: TGTGCCAGCAGTTACGACGGGAGGGCCGCCAAAAACATTCAGTACTTC. Translating it yields CASSYDGRAAKNIQYF.

CDR3 nucleotides: TGTGCCAGCAGTTTGACAGGGATCAATCAGCCCCAGCATTTT. It codes for CASSLTGINQPQHF. V usage is TRBV28 and J usage is TRBJ1-5; 7 nucleotides match TRBD1. The CDR3 has 14 amino acids. Germline V gene lookup returns CDR1 MDHEN and CDR2 SYDVKM. Trimming at V came to 3 bases and at J to 3 bases, leaving 2 bases not matched to a gene.

The rearrangement links TRBV18 to TRBJ2-1; 8 positions match TRBD2. The CDR3 runs 19 residues. Germline CDR1 KGHSH, CDR2 LQKENI. Trimming cost V 3 bases and J 0 bases; bases outside gene matches: 13. DNA of the CDR3: TGTGCCAGCTCACCGGGATTTGCCTTAGCGGGGAGCTCCTACAATGAGCAGTTCTTC. The encoded protein is CASSPGFALAGSSYNEQFF.